A selection of T cell receptor beta chains follows, all from one sample in a study of spatial heterogeneity in lung cancer. One entry per CDR3 protein, called by TCRdb with MiXCR from the 5' RACE reads. The data hold about 78,000 distinct CDR3 sequences, with 8% observed a single time. This specimen was PBMCs, taken at surgery. The origin of the receptors is a male donor with early-stage non-small cell lung cancer. Both conserved end residues are part of each CDR3. Each record gives: V gene, clone size, D gene, J gene, CDR3 length, CDR3 protein, CDR3 DNA. A D gene is named only where the DNA matches it firmly. Clone size is stated in some rows and not others, as once, few, many or a class when expanded.

TRBV10-3,many,TRBD1,TRBJ2-7,15,CAISESGQGAYEQYF,TGTGCCATCAGTGAGTCGGGACAGGGGGCCTACGAGCAGTACTTC
TRBV5-6,many,TRBD1,TRBJ1-5,15,CASSTKTGKNQPQHF,TGTGCCAGCAGCACAAAGACAGGGAAAAATCAGCCCCAGCATTTT
TRBV7-9,-,-,TRBJ1-5,13,CASSLQHNQPQHF,TGTGCCAGCAGCTTACAGCATAATCAGCCCCAGCATTTT
TRBV19,many,-,TRBJ1-1,14,CASSMVPPRVEAFF,TGTGCCAGTAGTATGGTTCCTCCAAGGGTTGAAGCTTTCTTT
TRBV29-1,many,-,TRBJ2-3,14,CSVDRDTTTDTQYF,TGCAGCGTGGACCGGGACACCACCACAGATACGCAGTATTTT
TRBV24-1,-,-,TRBJ2-1,14,CATSHTPRADEQFF,TGTGCCACCAGTCATACCCCTCGCGCAGATGAGCAGTTCTTC
TRBV7-6,many,-,TRBJ1-6,13,CASSPGQNSPLHF,TGTGCCAGCAGCCCAGGACAGAATTCACCCCTCCACTTT
TRBV5-1,many,TRBD1,TRBJ1-1,15,CASSLGQGMGTEAFF,TGCGCCAGCAGCTTGGGACAGGGGATGGGCACTGAAGCTTTCTTT
TRBV5-1,many,-,TRBJ2-5,12,CASSFRRETQYF,TGCGCCAGCAGCTTCCGACGGGAGACCCAGTACTTC
TRBV7-9,many,TRBD2,TRBJ2-1,14,CASSLLAGVYEQFF,TGTGCCAGCAGCTTACTAGCGGGAGTCTATGAGCAGTTCTTC
TRBV11-3,-,-,TRBJ1-2,12,CASSGGCYGYTF,TGTGCCAGCAGCGGGGGGTGCTATGGCTACACCTTC
TRBV3-1,-,-,TRBJ2-7,11,CASSQDSEQYF,TGTGCCAGCAGCCAAGATAGCGAGCAGTACTTC
TRBV5-1,many,-,TRBJ2-1,14,CASSSTTALNEQFF,TGCGCCAGCAGCTCCACCACAGCCTTGAATGAGCAGTTCTTC
TRBV5-1,-,-,TRBJ1-1,14,CASSNPSANTEAFF,TGCGCCAGCAGTAATCCTTCAGCGAACACTGAAGCTTTCTTT
TRBV11-3,few,-,TRBJ2-1,15,CASSALREVFNEQFF,TGTGCCAGCAGCGCCCTGAGGGAGGTGTTCAATGAGCAGTTCTTC
TRBV6-5,many,-,TRBJ1-2,13,CASSRKGISGYTF,TGTGCCAGCAGCCGCAAAGGGATCTCTGGCTACACCTTC
TRBV14,few,-,TRBJ2-7,15,CASSQEIGSSYEQYF,TGTGCCAGCAGCCAAGAGATAGGGAGCTCCTACGAGCAGTACTTC
TRBV10-1,many,TRBD2,TRBJ2-1,12,CASSEYGTRAFF,TGCGCCAGCAGTGAATACGGGACTAGGGCGTTCTTC
TRBV7-2,many,-,TRBJ1-2,15,CASSPPSWASYGYTF,TGTGCCAGCAGCCCCCCCTCGTGGGCCAGCTATGGCTACACCTTC
TRBV28,many,-,TRBJ2-2,17,CASSLAGYHLSTGELFF,TGTGCCAGCAGTTTAGCAGGGTACCACTTATCCACCGGGGAGCTGTTTTTT
TRBV30,-,-,TRBJ1-2,15,CAWSRSGTDVNGYTF,TGTGCCTGGAGTCGATCCGGGACGGACGTCAATGGCTACACCTTC
TRBV27,few,-,TRBJ1-2,15,CASSSKDTAIYGYTF,TGTGCCAGCAGTTCGAAGGACACCGCCATCTATGGCTACACCTTC
TRBV20-1,-,TRBD2,TRBJ2-7,15,CSAPSTSGRGYEQYF,TGCAGTGCTCCTTCGACTAGCGGGAGGGGTTACGAGCAGTACTTC
TRBV5-1,many,TRBD1,TRBJ2-1,14,CASNTDRAHNEQFF,TGCGCCAGCAATACTGACAGGGCCCACAATGAGCAGTTCTTC
TRBV2,many,TRBD2,TRBJ2-1,14,CASSDLLAISEQFF,TGTGCCAGCAGTGACTTACTAGCGATCAGTGAGCAGTTCTTC
TRBV3-1,many,TRBD2,TRBJ2-1,14,CASSQGLAGNEQFF,TGTGCCAGCAGCCAGGGACTAGCGGGTAATGAGCAGTTCTTC
TRBV29-1,-,-,TRBJ2-7,12,CSVEDQRDEQYF,TGCAGCGTTGAAGATCAGAGGGACGAGCAGTACTTC
TRBV29-1,many,-,TRBJ2-5,14,CSVAAGTNQETQYF,TGCAGCGTTGCTGCCGGGACAAATCAAGAGACCCAGTACTTC
TRBV2,-,TRBD1,TRBJ1-2,14,CASSQGQGIHGYTF,TGTGCCAGCAGTCAGGGACAGGGTATTCATGGCTACACCTTC
TRBV3-1,few,TRBD2,TRBJ2-2,16,CASKAGPSGNTGELFF,TGTGCCAGCAAAGCGGGGCCTAGCGGTAACACCGGGGAGCTGTTTTTT
TRBV6-5,few,-,TRBJ2-7,11,CASRQGKGQYF,TGTGCCAGCAGGCAGGGAAAGGGGCAGTACTTC
TRBV5-1,many,-,TRBJ1-2,16,CASSPAGTGRDYGYTF,TGCGCCAGCAGCCCGGCGGGAACAGGGCGGGACTATGGCTACACCTTC
TRBV19,-,TRBD2,TRBJ2-7,15,CASSLPGLAGTEQYF,TGTGCCAGTAGCCTTCCGGGACTAGCGGGGACCGAGCAGTACTTC
TRBV5-6,many,-,TRBJ1-2,15,CASSPRGGGGYGYTF,TGTGCCAGCAGCCCGAGGGGTGGTGGTGGCTATGGCTACACCTTC
TRBV20-1,few,-,TRBJ2-5,13,CSVTDGPQETQYF,TGCAGTGTCACGGACGGGCCACAAGAGACCCAGTACTTC
TRBV5-5,few,-,TRBJ1-1,13,CASRSTLSTEAFF,TGTGCCAGCAGGTCGACATTATCTACTGAAGCTTTCTTT
TRBV14,-,-,TRBJ1-1,13,CASSPRLNTEAFF,TGTGCCAGCAGTCCCAGATTGAACACTGAAGCTTTCTTT
TRBV20-1,-,-,TRBJ1-4,12,CSARVHNEKLFF,TGCAGTGCTAGAGTCCATAATGAAAAACTGTTTTTT
TRBV12-3/TRBV12-4,few,-,TRBJ1-2,12,CASSSFAYGYTF,TGTGCCAGCAGTTCATTCGCCTATGGCTACACCTTC
TRBV20-1,few,-,TRBJ1-5,15,CSARARDRSNQPQHF,TGCAGTGCTAGAGCCCGGGACCGGAGCAATCAGCCCCAGCATTTT
TRBV6-5,many,-,TRBJ2-5,13,CASSNRDKGTQYF,TGTGCCAGCAGTAACCGGGACAAAGGGACCCAGTACTTC
TRBV9,few,TRBD1,TRBJ2-5,14,CASSVGDREETQYF,TGTGCCAGCAGCGTAGGGGACAGGGAAGAGACCCAGTACTTC
TRBV30,many,-,TRBJ2-7,13,CAWSVMDSYEQYF,TGTGCCTGGAGTGTAATGGACTCCTACGAGCAGTACTTC
TRBV23-1,many,TRBD1,TRBJ1-1,13,CASSLRDSTEAFF,TGCGCCAGCAGTCTCCGGGACAGCACTGAAGCTTTCTTT
TRBV6-1,-,-,TRBJ1-6,16,CASSSLSVTGGAPLHF,TGTGCCAGCAGCTCCCTCTCCGTGACAGGAGGAGCACCCCTCCACTTT
TRBV20-1,few,-,TRBJ2-4,15,CSARDQGKGENIQYF,TGCAGTGCTAGAGATCAGGGGAAGGGTGAGAACATTCAGTACTTC
TRBV29-1,many,-,TRBJ2-4,14,CSVEGLRGGNIQYF,TGCAGCGTGGAGGGACTCCGAGGGGGAAACATTCAGTACTTC
TRBV28,many,-,TRBJ1-1,14,CASSTAGQGAEAFF,TGTGCCAGCAGCACGGCGGGACAAGGTGCTGAAGCTTTCTTT
TRBV11-2,-,TRBD1,TRBJ2-5,17,CASSLATGGLLDETQYF,TGTGCCAGCAGCTTAGCTACAGGGGGCTTATTAGATGAGACCCAGTACTTC
TRBV4-1,many,-,TRBJ1-2,13,CASSQDLGTGYTF,TGCGCCAGCAGCCAAGATCTTGGAACTGGCTACACCTTC
TRBV3-1,-,-,TRBJ2-5,13,CASSQDREETQYF,TGTGCCAGCAGCCAAGACAGGGAAGAGACCCAGTACTTC
TRBV5-1,-,-,TRBJ1-1,13,CASSLSAPDEAFF,TGCGCCAGCAGCCTTAGTGCCCCAGATGAAGCTTTCTTT
TRBV11-1,many,TRBD1,TRBJ1-4,14,CASSRTGEDEKLFF,TGTGCCAGCAGCCGGACAGGGGAAGATGAAAAACTGTTTTTT
TRBV5-1,-,TRBD2,TRBJ2-1,15,CASTRVAGEFNEQFF,TGCGCCAGCACCCGGGTAGCGGGAGAGTTCAATGAGCAGTTCTTC
TRBV7-9,-,-,TRBJ1-1,15,CASSLLASPNTEAFF,TGTGCCAGCAGCTTGCTGGCAAGCCCGAACACTGAAGCTTTCTTT
TRBV5-1,-,-,TRBJ2-1,15,CASSLDRSYTNEQFF,TGCGCCAGCAGCTTGGACAGGAGTTACACGAATGAGCAGTTCTTC
TRBV15,many,-,TRBJ1-1,13,CATSRSLNDEAFF,TGTGCCACCAGCAGGAGCCTCAATGATGAAGCTTTCTTT
TRBV7-9,-,-,TRBJ1-1,15,CASSSPPGLNTEAFF,TGTGCCAGCAGCTCCCCGCCAGGGCTGAACACTGAAGCTTTCTTT
TRBV5-1,many,-,TRBJ1-1,13,CASSVSGNTEAFF,TGCGCCAGCAGCGTCTCGGGGAACACTGAAGCTTTCTTT
TRBV24-1,many,TRBD1,TRBJ2-2,18,CATSDSGSQGANTGELFF,TGTGCCACCAGTGACAGCGGATCACAGGGGGCGAACACCGGGGAGCTGTTTTTT